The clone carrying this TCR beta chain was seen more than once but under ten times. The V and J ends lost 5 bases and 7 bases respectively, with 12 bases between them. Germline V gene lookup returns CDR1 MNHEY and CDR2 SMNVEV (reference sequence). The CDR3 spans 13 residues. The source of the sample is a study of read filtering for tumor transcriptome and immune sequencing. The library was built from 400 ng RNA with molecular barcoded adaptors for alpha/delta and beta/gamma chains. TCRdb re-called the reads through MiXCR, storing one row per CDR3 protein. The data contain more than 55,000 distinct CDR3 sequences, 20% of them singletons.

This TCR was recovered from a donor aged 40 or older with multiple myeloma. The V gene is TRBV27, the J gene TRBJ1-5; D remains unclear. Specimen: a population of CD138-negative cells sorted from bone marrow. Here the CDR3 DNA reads TGTGCCAGCAGTATAACACAAATCCAGCCCCAGCATTTT. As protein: CASSITQIQPQHF.